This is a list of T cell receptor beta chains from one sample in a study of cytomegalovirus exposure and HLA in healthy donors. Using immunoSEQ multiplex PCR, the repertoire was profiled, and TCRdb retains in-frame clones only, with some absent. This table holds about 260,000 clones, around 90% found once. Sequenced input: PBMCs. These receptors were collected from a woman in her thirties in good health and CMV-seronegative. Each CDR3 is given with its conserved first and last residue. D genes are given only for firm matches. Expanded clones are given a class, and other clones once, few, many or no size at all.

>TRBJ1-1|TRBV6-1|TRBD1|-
CASSNRDSTEAFF
TGTGCCAGCAGTAACCGGGACAGCACTGAAGCTTTCTTT
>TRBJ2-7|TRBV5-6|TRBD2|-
CASSFGDGLAGAYEQYF
TGTGCCAGCAGCTTCGGCGACGGACTAGCGGGAGCGTACGAGCAGTACTTC
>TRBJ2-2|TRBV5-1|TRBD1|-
CASSWTQGAGELFF
TGCGCCAGCAGCTGGACGCAGGGGGCCGGGGAGCTGTTTTTT
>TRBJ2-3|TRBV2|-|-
CASQGSTSTDTQYF
TGTGCCAGCCAGGGTTCTACTAGCACAGATACGCAGTATTTT
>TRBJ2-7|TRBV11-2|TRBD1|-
CASSPIARTGQTPYEQYF
TGTGCCAGCAGCCCTATCGCGAGGACAGGGCAAACTCCCTACGAGCAGTACTTC
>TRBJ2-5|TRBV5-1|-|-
CASSLKGGETQYF
TGCGCCAGCAGCTTGAAAGGGGGAGAGACCCAGTACTTC
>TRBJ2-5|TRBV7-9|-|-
CASSLRGEETQYF
TGTGCCAGCAGCTTAAGGGGAGAAGAGACCCAGTACTTC
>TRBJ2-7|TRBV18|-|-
CASSWDGYEQYF
TGTGCCAGCTCCTGGGACGGCTACGAGCAGTACTTC
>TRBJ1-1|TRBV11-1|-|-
CASSLERSRANTEAFF
TGTGCCAGCAGCTTAGAAAGGAGCAGGGCCAACACTGAAGCTTTCTTT
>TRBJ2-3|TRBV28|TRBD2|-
CASTGLAGYATQYF
TGTGCCAGCACTGGACTAGCGGGATACGCTACGCAGTATTTT
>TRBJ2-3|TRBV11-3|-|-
CASSLMGTDTQYF
TGTGCCAGCAGCTTAATGGGGACAGATACGCAGTATTTT
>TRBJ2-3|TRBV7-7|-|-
CASSLAPGIGTDTQYF
TGTGCCAGCAGCTTAGCCCCGGGGATCGGGACAGATACGCAGTATTTT
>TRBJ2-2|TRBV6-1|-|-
CATSTNTGELFF
TGTGCCACTTCCACCAACACCGGGGAGCTGTTTTTT
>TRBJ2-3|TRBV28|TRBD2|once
CASSFWLAGGGTQYF
TGTGCCAGCAGTTTTTGGCTAGCGGGAGGCGGTACGCAGTATTTT
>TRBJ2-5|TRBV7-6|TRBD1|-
CASSPSQGRRQETQYF
TGTGCCAGCAGCCCCTCACAGGGGCGACGCCAAGAGACCCAGTACTTC
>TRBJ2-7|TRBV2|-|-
CASIGGNEQYF
TGTGCCAGCATTGGGGGGAACGAGCAGTACTTC
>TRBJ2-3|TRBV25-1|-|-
CASSMGSTDTQYF
TGTGCCAGCAGCATGGGCAGCACAGATACGCAGTATTTT
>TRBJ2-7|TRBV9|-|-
CASSGSYSYEQYF
TGTGCCAGCAGCGGTAGCTATTCCTACGAGCAGTACTTC
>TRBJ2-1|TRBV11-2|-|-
CASSLVTGWAPYNEQFF
TGTGCCAGCAGCTTAGTAACAGGGTGGGCCCCCTACAATGAGCAGTTCTTC
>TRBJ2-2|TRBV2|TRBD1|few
CASSTDRLPGELFF
TGTGCCAGCAGTACGGACAGGTTACCCGGGGAGCTGTTTTTT
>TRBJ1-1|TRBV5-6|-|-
CASSLGVAGTEAFF
TGTGCCAGCAGCTTGGGTGTAGCGGGAACTGAAGCTTTCTTT
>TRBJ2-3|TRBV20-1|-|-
CSSPTDTQYF
TGCAGTTCCCCAACGGATACGCAGTATTTT